One sample yielded the 26 T cell receptor beta chains listed below, sequenced in a study of control samples from healthy donors and cancer patients. The repertoire was sequenced with immunoSEQ multiplex PCR; TCRdb's copy has only in-frame clones and lacks some. The sample carries just over 90,000 clones, about 86% recorded once. The sequenced material came from blood. Every receptor here comes from a woman aged 45-59 years in good health.

J is TRBJ1-2 and V is TRBV10-3, with 8 nucleotides matching TRBD1. The CDR3 is 16 residues long. The germline V gene has CDR1 ENHRY and CDR2 SYGVKD. J was trimmed by 0 bases and V by 0 bases; bases with no gene match: 3. In DNA form, the CDR3 reads TGTGCCATCAGTGAGTCGGCAGGGGGCTCTAACTATGGCTACACCTTC. Translating it yields CAISESAGGSNYGYTF.

As to this clone: At the DNA level, this CDR3 is encoded by other sequences in the same sample as well. The chain has TRBV18 and TRBJ1-4, with a possible D match to TRBD1 (5 bases). This CDR3 has 14 residues. Per germline, CDR1 KGHSH and CDR2 LQKENI. V lost 1 base and J 7 bases, leaving 10 bases between the germline ends. The CDR3: CASSPQGFSEKLFF. The CDR3 region has the DNA TGTGCCAGCTCACCACAGGGGTTCTCTGAAAAACTGTTTTTT.

The J gene is TRBJ1-2, the V gene TRBV9, with D unresolved. CDR3 size: 16 residues. Germline assignment: CDR1 SGDLS and CDR2 YYNGEE. V was clipped by 3 bases and J by 0 bases, with 15 bases between them. CDR3 coding DNA: TGTGCCAGCAGCGATCCTGGAGGGTTAGCTAACTATGGCTACACCTTC. Amino acid sequence: CASSDPGGLANYGYTF.

The chain joins TRBV11-3 to TRBJ2-7; D may be TRBD1 (5 bases). The germline V gene encodes CDR1 SGHNT and CDR2 YENEEA. CDR3 length equals 13 residues. V was pared by 2 bases and J by 6 bases, with 11 bases between. In nucleotides, the CDR3 is TGTGCCAGCAGCTTAATGGTCCAGGGCGAGCAGTACTTC. This codes for CASSLMVQGEQYF.

V usage is TRBV18 and J usage is TRBJ2-1; TRBD1 or TRBD2 may be the D gene (5 bases each). V gave up 3 bases and J gave up 8 bases, with 17 bases separating them. In germline, CDR1 is KGHSH, CDR2 LQKENI. CDR3 length: 15 residues. This chain's CDR3 is CASSPLQSRGDEQFF. The CDR3 DNA reads as TGTGCCAGCTCACCTTTACAAAGCCGAGGGGATGAGCAGTTCTTC.

The rearrangement joins TRBV5-5 to TRBJ1-4; 9 bases align to TRBD1. The germline V gene has CDR1 SGHKS and CDR2 YYEKEE (reference sequence). V gave up 4 bases and J gave up 0 bases; unmatched junction bases: 4. This CDR3 has 16 residues. The CDR3: CASSRGQGTTNEKLFF. CDR3 nucleotides: TGTGCCAGCAGCCGGGGACAGGGTACAACTAATGAAAAACTGTTTTTT.

The CDR3 reads CASSYGGQGKNIQYF. CDR3 nucleotides: TGTGCCAGCAGTTACGGGGGACAGGGGAAAAACATTCAGTACTTC. This chain links TRBV6-5 with TRBJ2-4, with 10 bases that match TRBD1. CDR1 is MNHEY, CDR2 SVGAGI, per germline. After removal of 2 bases from V and 4 bases from J, the junction contained 2 bases not matched to a gene. The CDR3 spans 15 residues.

This rearrangement joins TRBV2 to TRBJ1-1; the D is unclear. The CDR3 covers 14 residues. Trimming cost V 5 bases and J 2 bases, with 12 bases left between them. Germline V gives CDR1 SNHLY, CDR2 FYNNEI. CDR3 nucleotide sequence: TGTGCCAGCAGTCGATCAATTACAAACACTGAAGCTTTCTTT. Its protein product is CASSRSITNTEAFF.

About this clone itself: Germline is not matched at one junction end, which may reflect a read error. The chain is built from TRBV29-1 and TRBJ2-5, with D possibly being TRBD2 (5 bases). The CDR3 length is 17 residues. Germline V gives CDR1 SQVTM, CDR2 ANQGSEA. CDR3 nucleotides: TGCAGCGTTCAAGAGGGCAGAAAACAGCTTACCCAAGAGACCCAGTACTTC. The encoded protein is CSVQEGRKQLTQETQYF. Together with reference TRBV29-1 and TRBJ2-5, the CDR3 gives the full variable domain: SAVISQKPSRDICQRGTSLTIQCQVDSQVTMMFWYRQQPGQSLTLIATANQGSEATYESGFVIDKFPISRPNLTFSTLTVSNMSPEDSSIYLCSVQEGRKQLTQETQYFGPGTRLLVL.

In DNA, the CDR3 is TGTGCCAGCAGCTTGAGACAGGGACCCCTCTACGAGCAGTACTTC. This sequence encodes CASSLRQGPLYEQYF. The chain recombines TRBV7-2 with TRBJ2-7, with 7 positions matching TRBD1. After removal of 3 bases from V and 3 bases from J, the junction contained 8 bases not matched to a gene. Germline CDR1 reads SGHTA; CDR2 reads FQGNSA. The length of the CDR3 is 15 residues. The full variable domain, completed using reference TRBV7-2 and TRBJ2-7, is GAGVSQSPSNKVTEKGKDVELRCDPISGHTALYWYRQSLGQGLEFLIYFQGNSAPDKSGLPSDRFSAERTGGSVSTLTIQRTQQEDSAVYLCASSLRQGPLYEQYFGPGTRLTVT.

The gene calls are TRBV6-2 or TRBV6-3 and TRBJ2-1, with 15 bases fitting TRBD2. The CDR3 is 16 amino acids. Germline values: CDR1 MNHEY, CDR2 SVGEGT. V trimming: 0 bases; J trimming: 11 bases; junction bases outside the gene matches: 5. CDR3 residues: CASSYSSGTSGRQQFF. CDR3 nucleotide sequence: TGTGCCAGCAGTTACTCTTCCGGGACTAGCGGGAGGCAGCAGTTCTTC.

The chain recombines TRBV7-2 with TRBJ2-1; D not certain. The V gene's germline CDR1 is SGHTA and CDR2 FQGNSA. V was clipped by 2 bases and J by 6 bases, with 14 bases between them. This CDR3 has 15 amino acids. CDR3 in amino acids: CASSLSSVSGNEQFF. CDR3 bases: TGTGCCAGCAGCTTAAGTAGTGTGTCTGGCAATGAGCAGTTCTTC.

CDR3 in DNA: TGTGCCAGCACCCAAGGAGAAGAGACCCAGTACTTC. The encoded protein is CASTQGEETQYF. The chain combines TRBV21-1 with TRBJ2-5; the listed D gene, TRBD2, was not tested against the DNA. TRBV21-1 is an annotated pseudogene. The CDR3 has 12 amino acids.

The chain recombines TRBV18 with TRBJ1-2; 8 bases are shared with TRBD1. Trimming removed 3 bases from V and 8 bases from J; junction bases left unmatched: 11. The CDR3 runs 15 residues. Germline V lookup: CDR1 KGHSH, CDR2 LQKENI. The DNA for the CDR3 is TGTGCCAGCTCACCTACCGGACAGGGCGCTGGGGGCTACACCTTC. Encoded protein: CASSPTGQGAGGYTF.

The CDR3 loop is CASSEYGERGSSYEQYF. For the CDR3, the DNA is TGTGCCAGCAGTGAATACGGTGAGCGGGGTAGCTCCTACGAGCAGTACTTC. The rearrangement joins TRBV25-1 to TRBJ2-7; 7 positions match TRBD2. Germline CDR1 MGHDK, CDR2 SYGVNS. The CDR3 is 17 residues long. Trimming cost V 0 bases and J 0 bases; bases outside gene matches: 8.

The chain uses TRBV10-3 and TRBJ1-1; 8 bases line up with TRBD1. After removal of 7 bases from V and 11 bases from J, the junction contained 12 bases not matched to a gene. Germline CDR1 reads ENHRY; CDR2 reads SYGVKD. The CDR3 consists of 13 residues. CDR3 DNA: TGTGCCATCAACAGACAGGGGAGCAGTGGGGCTTTCTTT. Translation gives CAINRQGSSGAFF.

The V and J genes are TRBV5-6 and TRBJ1-3; the D is unclear. Germline CDR1 SGHDT, CDR2 YYEEEE. Trimming cost V 2 bases and J 0 bases, with 12 bases left between them. This CDR3 comprises 16 residues. The CDR3 DNA is TGTGCCAGCAGCTTTCGATCTGCCTCCTCTGGAAACACCATATATTTT. Protein product: CASSFRSASSGNTIYF.

The chain is built from TRBV4-3 and TRBJ2-5; unclear D gene. V was pared by 0 bases and J by 0 bases, with 5 bases between. This CDR3 comprises 14 residues. The germline V gene has CDR1 LGHNA and CDR2 YSLEER. The CDR3, as DNA: TGCGCCAGCAGCCAAGATTTCGACCAAGAGACCCAGTACTTC. Protein sequence: CASSQDFDQETQYF.

The chain carries TRBV10-3 and TRBJ1-1, with D uncertain. V was pared by 3 bases and J by 4 bases, with 18 bases between. Germline V lookup: CDR1 ENHRY, CDR2 SYGVKD. The CDR3 spans 16 residues. The DNA of the CDR3 is TGTGCCATCAGTGAAACGTTTTCTAGAACCGGCACTGAAGCTTTCTTT. This translates into CAISETFSRTGTEAFF.

This clone was seen only once. This chain joins TRBV3-1 (or the pseudogene TRBV3-2) and TRBJ2-4; D remains ambiguous. Germline V gene data show CDR1 as LGHDT and CDR2 as YNNKEL (reference sequence). The CDR3 covers 14 residues. Trimming took off 3 bases at V and 5 bases at J, with 11 bases between the two ends. The CDR3 DNA reads as TGTGCCAGCAGCCAGCTTAGCAGTGAAAACATTCAGTACTTC. It specifies CASSQLSSENIQYF.

V usage is TRBV24-1 and J usage is TRBJ1-2, with TRBD1 as a possible D gene (5 bases). The germline V gene has CDR1 KGHDR and CDR2 SFDVKD. The CDR3 has 14 residues. V dropped 3 bases and J dropped 5 bases, with 12 bases sitting between them. DNA of the CDR3: TGTGCCACCAGTGATGCCGGGACGCCATATGGCTACACCTTC. The encoded protein is CATSDAGTPYGYTF.

CDR3 sequence (DNA): TGCGCCAGCACCGCGGAAGGGGATGGCACAGATACGCAGTATTTT. The encoded protein is CASTAEGDGTDTQYF. This chain joins TRBV4-3 and TRBJ2-3; weak D call: TRBD1 (5 bases). The CDR3 is 15 amino acids. CDR1 and CDR2 (germline): LGHNA, YSLEER. Trimming stripped 7 bases from V and 1 base from J, with 15 bases between.

The V gene is TRBV18, the J gene TRBJ1-1, with D perhaps matching TRBD1 (5 bases). Trimming cost V 2 bases and J 5 bases, with 12 bases left between them. Germline CDR1 and CDR2: KGHSH and LQKENI. The CDR3 runs 14 residues. The CDR3 region has the DNA TGTGCCAGCTCACCAGAAAGGGGAGTTACTGAAGCTTTCTTT. It yields the protein CASSPERGVTEAFF.

This clone has more than one count but fewer than ten. This sequence joins TRBV6-4 and TRBJ2-7; D is perhaps TRBD2 (5 bases). Per the germline V gene, CDR1 is MRHNA and CDR2 is SNTAGT. V shed 6 bases and J shed 5 bases, with 17 bases lying between them. CDR3 size: 14 residues. The CDR3 is CASRKGGLPDEQYF. CDR3 nucleotide sequence: TGTGCCAGCAGAAAAGGAGGCCTTCCCGACGAGCAGTACTTC.

This clone was found a few times. V and J are TRBV11-2 and TRBJ2-1, with 12 bases lining up with TRBD2. The CDR3 has 15 residues. Trimming took 4 bases from V and 6 from J; bases not matched to a gene: 4. Germline V gives CDR1 SGHAT, CDR2 FQNNGV. CDR3 amino acids: CASSSLAGGSNEQFF. In nucleotides, the CDR3 is TGTGCCAGCAGCTCACTAGCGGGAGGTAGCAATGAGCAGTTCTTC.

Only a few counts were recorded for this clone. The V call is TRBV7-2, the J call TRBJ2-7; 9 positions agree with TRBD2. The junction had 9 bases not matched to a gene; V was cut back by 6 bases and J by 3 bases. The CDR3 runs 15 residues. Germline CDR1 SGHTA, CDR2 FQGNSA. CDR3 sequence: CASRAAATSGYEQYF. The DNA for the CDR3 is TGTGCCAGCAGGGCCGCCGCGACTAGCGGCTACGAGCAGTACTTC.